The clone carrying this T cell receptor (beta chain) was recorded at least ten times. Clinical symptoms, serum thyroxine and TRAb, thyroid ultrasound and orbital computed tomography were used for the diagnoses. RNA transcripts gave rise to amplified TCR beta CDR3 regions. First-round RT-PCR of the TCR CDR3 relied on the HTBI primer set. Via MiXCR, TCRdb re-called the multiplex PCR reads, giving one row per CDR3 protein. The table includes 600,000 to 900,000 distinct CDR3 sequences, about a sixth detected once. Trimming took 4 bases from V and 4 from J, leaving 13 bases between them. This CDR3 is built from 14 residues. Germline values: CDR1 MNHEY, CDR2 SMNVEV (reference sequence). This specimen comes from a study of T cells in Graves' hyperthyroidism and ophthalmopathy.

The sequence was collected from a man younger than 30 with Graves' hyperthyroidism. Sequencing input: blood. The chain has TRBV27 and TRBJ1-1, with no clear D. The CDR3 reads CASSSYGRTTEAFF. The CDR3 DNA reads TGTGCCAGCAGTTCGTACGGGAGAACCACTGAAGCTTTCTTT.